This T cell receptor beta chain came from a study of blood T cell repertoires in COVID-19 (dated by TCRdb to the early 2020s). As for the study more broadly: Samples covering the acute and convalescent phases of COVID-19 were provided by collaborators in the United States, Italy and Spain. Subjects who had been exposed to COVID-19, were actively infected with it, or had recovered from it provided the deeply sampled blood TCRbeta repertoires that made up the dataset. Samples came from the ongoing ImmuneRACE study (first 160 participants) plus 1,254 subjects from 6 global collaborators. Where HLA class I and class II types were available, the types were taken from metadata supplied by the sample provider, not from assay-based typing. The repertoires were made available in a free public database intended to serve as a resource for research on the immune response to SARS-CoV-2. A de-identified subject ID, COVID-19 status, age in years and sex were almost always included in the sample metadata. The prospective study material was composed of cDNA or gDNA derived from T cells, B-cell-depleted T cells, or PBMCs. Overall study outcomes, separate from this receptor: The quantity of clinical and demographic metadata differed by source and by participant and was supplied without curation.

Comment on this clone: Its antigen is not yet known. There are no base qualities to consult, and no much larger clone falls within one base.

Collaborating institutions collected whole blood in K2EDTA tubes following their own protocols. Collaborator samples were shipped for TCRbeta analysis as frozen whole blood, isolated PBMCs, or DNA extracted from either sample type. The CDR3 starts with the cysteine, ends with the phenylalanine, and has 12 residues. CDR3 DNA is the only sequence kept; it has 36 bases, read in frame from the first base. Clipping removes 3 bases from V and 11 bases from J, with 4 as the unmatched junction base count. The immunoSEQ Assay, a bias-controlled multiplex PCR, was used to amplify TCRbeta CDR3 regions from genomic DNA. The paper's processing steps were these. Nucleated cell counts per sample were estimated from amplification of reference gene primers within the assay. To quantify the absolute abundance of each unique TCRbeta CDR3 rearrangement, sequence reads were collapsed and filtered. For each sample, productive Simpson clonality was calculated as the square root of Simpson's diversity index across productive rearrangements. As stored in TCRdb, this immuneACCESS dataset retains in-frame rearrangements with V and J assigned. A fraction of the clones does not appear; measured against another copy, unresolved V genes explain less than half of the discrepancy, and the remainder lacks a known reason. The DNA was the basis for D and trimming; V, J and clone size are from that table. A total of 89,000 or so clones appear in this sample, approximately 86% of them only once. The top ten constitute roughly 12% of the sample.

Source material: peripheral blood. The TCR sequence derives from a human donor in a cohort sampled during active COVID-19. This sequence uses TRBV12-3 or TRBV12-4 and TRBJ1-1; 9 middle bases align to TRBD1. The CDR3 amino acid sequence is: CASSFGTGKAFF. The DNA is TGTGCCAGCAGTTTCGGGACAGGGAAGGCTTTCTTT.